This passage covers 13 T cell receptor beta chains from one sample sequenced in a study of T cells expressing NK-cell markers. TCRdb re-called the 5' RACE reads and shows each CDR3 protein once, DNA omitted. This sample's clone table lists some 390,000 distinct CDR3 sequences. Sequenced: blood T cells: a sorted CD56 or NKG2C T cell subset, CD4+ or CD8+ T cells, or bulk PBMC T cells (not recorded which). The receptors shown here come from a woman aged 50 to 60 in good health.

The rearrangement joins TRBV5-6 to TRBJ2-1; TCRdb calls TRBD2, which cannot be checked without DNA. Per germline, CDR1 SGHDT and CDR2 YYEEEE. The CDR3 extends over 11 amino acids. The CDR3 here is CASSRESEQFF.

This CDR3 reads CASSGPILGYTF. The chain is built from TRBV7-2 and TRBJ1-2. This CDR3 is built from 12 residues. Germline values: CDR1 SGHTA, CDR2 FQGNSA.

The chain couples TRBV12-3 or TRBV12-4 to TRBJ2-1; the D call from TCRdb, TRBD1, cannot be confirmed without DNA. The CDR3 is 13 amino acids. The CDR3 loop reads CASSPPSRHEQFF.

The chain is built from TRBV5-1 and TRBJ1-5; TCRdb's D call, TRBD1, is unchecked because there is no DNA. Germline CDR1 and CDR2: SGHRS and YFSETQ. The CDR3 contains 14 residues. The CDR3 loop is CASSLEAGGDPQHF. The full variable domain, rest sourced from reference TRBV5-1 and TRBJ1-5, is KAGVTQTPRYLIKTRGQQVTLSCSPISGHRSVSWYQQTPGQGLQFLFEYFSETQRNKGNFPGRFSGRQFSNSRSEMNVSTLELGDSALYLCASSLEAGGDPQHFGDGTRLSIL.

This chain joins TRBV10-2 and TRBJ1-5; TCRdb names TRBD1, which stays unverified in the absence of DNA. This CDR3 contains 13 residues. The germline gives CDR1 WSHSY, CDR2 SAAADI. The CDR3 sequence: CASKEGGLQPQHF.

CDR3 sequence reads: CASSLAGLASDTQYF. This chain links TRBV7-9 with TRBJ2-3; TCRdb names TRBD2, which stays unverified in the absence of DNA. This CDR3 has 15 amino acids. Looked up from germline, CDR1 is SEHNR and CDR2 is FQNEAQ (reference sequence).

The rearrangement uses TRBV25-1 and TRBJ2-1; TCRdb names TRBD2, which stays unverified in the absence of DNA. From germline, CDR1 is MGHDK and CDR2 SYGVNS. The CDR3 contains 14 residues. The CDR3 spells CASSEASGSNEQFF. The whole variable domain, remainder taken from reference TRBV25-1 and TRBJ2-1, is EADIYQTPRYLVIGTGKKITLECSQTMGHDKMYWYQQDPGMELHLIHYSYGVNSTEKGDLSSESTVSRIRTEHFPLTLESARPSHTSQYLCASSEASGSNEQFFGPGTRLTVL.

CDR3 amino acids: CASSEWSTGRDNEQFF. The chain is built from TRBV2 and TRBJ2-1; TCRdb reports TRBD1, a call that lacks DNA to check it against. From germline, CDR1 is SNHLY and CDR2 FYNNEI. The CDR3 is 16 residues long.

V usage is TRBV29-1 and J usage is TRBJ2-7; the D gene TCRdb calls, TRBD2, cannot be checked with no DNA. The V gene's germline CDR1 is SQVTM and CDR2 ANQGSEA. The CDR3 contains 11 residues. CDR3 residues: CSQRVAYEQYF.

The chain combines TRBV7-9 with TRBJ2-4; TCRdb calls TRBD1, which cannot be checked without DNA. Germline V lookup: CDR1 SEHNR, CDR2 FQNEAQ (reference sequence). The CDR3 covers 14 residues. Here the CDR3 reads CASSHLRDRGEQYF.

The chain's CDR3 is CSGEGGDSYEQYF. The chain joins TRBV20-1 to TRBJ2-7; the TCRdb call, TRBD1, lacks DNA for checking. Per germline, CDR1 DFQATT and CDR2 SNEGSKA (reference sequence). This CDR3 comprises 13 residues.

The V call is TRBV24-1, the J call TRBJ2-2. This CDR3 has 15 amino acids. Looked up from germline, CDR1 is KGHDR and CDR2 is SFDVKD. CDR3 residues: CATSGGFQLTGELFF.

V usage is TRBV6-1 and J usage is TRBJ1-3. Per the germline V gene, CDR1 is MNHNS and CDR2 is SASEGT. CDR3 length: 13 residues. This CDR3 is CASSTRSGNTIYF.